This T cell receptor (beta chain) was obtained from a study of shared clonotypes between healthy human individuals. Clones were sequenced by immunoSEQ multiplex PCR, and TCRdb holds only the in-frame ones, with some missing. This sample has under 700,000 clones; around 96% occur once, and the top ten carry around 0.11%. In the naive CD8 group, cells lacked CD45RO and were positively selected for CCR7, so terminally differentiated effector memory CD45RA+ cells were left out. CDR1 is MDHEN and CDR2 is SYDVKM in the germline V gene. CDR3 length: 14 residues. Losses at the gene ends were 5 bases for V and 3 bases for J; bases not matched to a gene: 3. About this clone: Additional DNA sequences in this sample encode the identical CDR3.

The sequence came from a woman under 40 in good health. Sequenced input: naive CD8+ T cells sorted from blood. The chain couples TRBV28 to TRBJ2-7, with TRBD2 matching over 11 bases. The CDR3 loop is CASSLGTSGYEQYF. The CDR3 DNA reads TGTGCCAGCAGTCTTGGGACTAGCGGCTACGAGCAGTACTTC. The full variable domain, completed using reference TRBV28 and TRBJ2-7, is DVKVTQSSRYLVKRTGEKVFLECVQDMDHENMFWYRQDPGLGLRLIYFSYDVKMKEKGDIPEGYSVSREKKERFSLILESASTNQTSMYLCASSLGTSGYEQYFGPGTRLTVT.